These 21 T cell receptor beta chains share one sample of origin, sequenced in a study of OX40 agonist ivuxolimab in advanced cancers. Data came from immunoSEQ multiplex PCR; TCRdb stores just in-frame clones and leaves some out. The sample lists roughly 76,000 clones, about 90% seen once, with 5% to 7% in the top ten. Specimen: CD4+ or CD8+ T cells sorted from blood, collected in a trial of the OX40 agonist ivuxolimab. These TCRs come from an adult with an advanced solid tumor such as melanoma, head and neck, liver or kidney cancer.

The chain recombines TRBV9 with TRBJ2-1, with 11 positions matching TRBD2. This CDR3 comprises 19 residues. V dropped 0 bases and J dropped 2; count of bases not matched to a gene: 10. Germline CDR1 SGDLS, CDR2 YYNGEE. The DNA for the CDR3 is TGTGCCAGCAGCGTAGCTACAGGACTAGCGGGTAGTCCCTACAATGAGCAGTTCTTC. Its protein product is CASSVATGLAGSPYNEQFF.

The chain has TRBV27 and TRBJ1-5; D is unresolved. CDR3 length equals 13 residues. Germline V lookup: CDR1 MNHEY, CDR2 SMNVEV (reference sequence). Trimming pared 8 bases from V and 2 bases from J, leaving 10 bases between. This chain's CDR3 is CASGRTGNQPQHF. The CDR3 DNA is TGTGCCAGCGGACGGACCGGCAATCAGCCCCAGCATTTT.

The chain joins TRBV9 to TRBJ2-3; D gene unclear. This CDR3 comprises 15 residues. Between the trimmed V and J ends, which lost 6 bases and 0 bases, there was a span of 14 bases. Germline V gives CDR1 SGDLS, CDR2 YYNGEE. Written as DNA, the CDR3 is TGTGCCAGCAACTCTAACGGGCCTAGCACAGATACGCAGTATTTT. This gives the protein CASNSNGPSTDTQYF.

The genes are TRBV30 and TRBJ2-7; D remains ambiguous. Looked up from germline, CDR1 is GTSNPN and CDR2 is SVGIG (reference sequence). The length of the CDR3 is 11 residues. Here the CDR3 reads CALHYPYEQYF. CDR3 nucleotides: TGTGCTCTTCACTACCCATACGAGCAGTACTTC.

The chain employs TRBV11-2 and TRBJ1-1; D remains unclear. The CDR3 is 15 residues long. Germline assignment: CDR1 SGHAT and CDR2 FQNNGV. V was cut by 4 bases and J by 0 bases, with 12 bases left in between. CDR3 DNA sequence: TGTGCCAGCAGCTCACAAGTGGGGTTGAACACTGAAGCTTTCTTT. Residues: CASSSQVGLNTEAFF.

This CDR3 reads CASSTGDSVGEKLFF. CDR3 nucleotides: TGTGCCAGCAGCACCGGGGACAGCGTCGGTGAAAAACTGTTTTTT. The chain joins TRBV7-8 to TRBJ1-4; 7 nucleotides agree with TRBD1. V lost 5 bases and J lost 7; bases outside the gene matches: 10. The CDR3 length is 15 residues. The V gene's germline CDR1 is SGHVS and CDR2 FQNEAQ.

The gene calls are TRBV7-9 and TRBJ2-1; D is perhaps TRBD2 (6 bases). This CDR3 region has 15 residues. With 7 bases removed from V and 3 bases from J, the gap between germline ends came to 16 bases. Germline loops: CDR1 SEHNR, CDR2 FQNEAQ (reference sequence). CDR3 amino acids: CASTPRGTGYNEQFF. As DNA, the CDR3 is TGTGCCAGCACCCCCCGAGGGACTGGCTACAATGAGCAGTTCTTC.

The genes are TRBV6-5 and TRBJ2-7; either TRBD1 or TRBD2 may supply D (5 bases each). Between the trimmed V and J ends, which lost 4 bases and 2 bases, there was a span of 12 bases. Per the germline V gene, CDR1 is MNHEY and CDR2 is SVGAGI. This CDR3 spans 14 amino acids. The CDR3 sequence: CASSFQGPPYEQYF. The CDR3 nucleotides are TGTGCCAGCAGTTTCCAGGGACCACCCTACGAGCAGTACTTC.

The chain combines TRBV7-9 with TRBJ1-5; D gene unclear. Per germline, CDR1 SEHNR and CDR2 FQNEAQ (reference sequence). This CDR3 spans 15 amino acids. Trimming took off 6 bases at V and 6 bases at J, with 18 bases between the two ends. Here the CDR3 DNA reads TGTGCCAGCAGTCCCGGACCGGAGGACGGTCAGCCCCAGCATTTT. This gives the protein CASSPGPEDGQPQHF.

This chain connects TRBV27 to TRBJ1-2, with TRBD1 matching over 7 bases. The CDR3 loop spans 16 amino acids. Looked up from germline, CDR1 is MNHEY and CDR2 is SMNVEV (reference sequence). Trimming removed 0 bases from V and 1 base from J; junction bases left unmatched: 5. The CDR3 is CASSLSANRGNYGYTF. CDR3 bases: TGTGCCAGCAGTTTATCCGCAAACAGGGGTAACTATGGCTACACCTTC.

The chain carries TRBV27 and TRBJ2-1; 7 bases fit TRBD1. J gave up 4 bases and V 5 bases, and 8 bases lay outside the gene matches. CDR3 length equals 15 residues. Germline loops: CDR1 MNHEY, CDR2 SMNVEV (reference sequence). The CDR3 DNA reads as TGTGCCAGCAGTCCGGGACAGCTCCTATACAATGAGCAGTTCTTC. As protein: CASSPGQLLYNEQFF.

The rearrangement uses TRBV9 and TRBJ2-7; possibly TRBD1 or TRBD2 for D (6 bases each). The germline CDR1 and CDR2 sequences are SGDLS and YYNGEE. Trimming left V 4 bases short and J 2 bases short, with 16 bases between. CDR3 size: 15 residues. The CDR3 DNA sequence: TGTGCCAGCAGCCCCTCCGGAGGGGGAACCTACGAGCAGTACTTC. It yields the protein CASSPSGGGTYEQYF.

The rearrangement joins TRBV29-1 to TRBJ1-1; D possibly corresponds to TRBD1 (5 bases). The V gene lost 0 bases and the J gene lost 1 base, with 12 bases spanning the gap. The CDR3 spans 15 residues. Per the germline V gene, CDR1 is SQVTM and CDR2 is ANQGSEA. CDR3 DNA sequence: TGCAGCGTTGAAGACAGGGAGGAGTGGAACACTGAAGCTTTCTTT. It codes for CSVEDREEWNTEAFF.

The V and J genes are TRBV6-6 and TRBJ2-2, with 7 bases fitting TRBD1. The length of the CDR3 is 13 residues. V trimming: 2 bases; J trimming: 7 bases; junction bases outside the gene matches: 1. Germline V lookup: CDR1 MNHNY, CDR2 SVGAGI (reference sequence). The CDR3 DNA is TGTGCCAGCAGTTACACAGGGGTCGGGGAGCTGTTTTTT. This sequence encodes CASSYTGVGELFF.

The chain employs TRBV2 and TRBJ2-5; D not certain. The J call may be incorrect, as the DNA end agrees better with TRBJ2-7. The V gene's germline CDR1 is SNHLY and CDR2 FYNNEI. This CDR3 is 12 amino acids long. The CDR3 region is CASSDSSYEQYF. The CDR3 nucleotides read TGTGCCAGCAGTGATTCCTCTTACGAGCAGTACTTC.

The rearrangement links TRBV28 to TRBJ2-5; tentatively, D is TRBD2 (5 bases). V dropped 0 bases and J dropped 7 bases, with 24 bases sitting between them. The CDR3 has 18 amino acids. Germline values: CDR1 MDHEN, CDR2 SYDVKM. DNA for the CDR3: TGTGCCAGCAGTTTATGGTCGAGGACTCCAACTGAACTAGGGACCCAGTACTTC. Protein product: CASSLWSRTPTELGTQYF.

This chain joins TRBV27 and TRBJ1-1; D is undetermined. Germline loops: CDR1 MNHEY, CDR2 SMNVEV (reference sequence). CDR3 length equals 14 residues. V was shortened by 2 bases and J by 1 base, with 8 bases between the two germline ends. The CDR3 DNA reads as TGTGCCAGCAGTTTACTGGGAGCGAACACTGAAGCTTTCTTT. Amino acids: CASSLLGANTEAFF.

The CDR3 reads CASSKELAGSSYNEQFF. The DNA of the CDR3 is TGTGCCAGCAGCAAAGAACTAGCGGGAAGCTCCTACAATGAGCAGTTCTTC. This rearrangement joins TRBV21-1 to TRBJ2-1; no check of the table's D call, TRBD2, against the DNA was made. TRBV21-1 is shown as a pseudogene. CDR3 size: 17 residues.

The chain joins TRBV28 to TRBJ2-7; 9 bases are a match to TRBD2. This CDR3 is 16 amino acids long. The J segment lost 0 bases and the V segment lost 7 bases, leaving 10 bases of the junction unmatched. In germline, CDR1 is MDHEN, CDR2 SYDVKM. The CDR3 coding sequence is TGTGCCAGCATCGGGACTAGCTTCCAGAACTCCTACGAGCAGTACTTC. Translated, it gives CASIGTSFQNSYEQYF.

The rearrangement links TRBV12-5 to TRBJ1-1; perhaps TRBD1 as D (5 bases). Germline-derived CDR1 and CDR2 are LGHNT and FRNRAP. Trimming shortened V by 4 bases and J by 1 base, and 10 bases separated the two germline ends. This CDR3 region has 14 residues. The chain's CDR3 is CASGSRDGNTEAFF. The CDR3 DNA is TGTGCTAGTGGTTCCCGGGACGGGAACACTGAAGCTTTCTTT.

This chain uses TRBV7-9 with TRBJ1-5; 9 nucleotides align to TRBD1. The CDR3 length is 17 residues. The germline gives CDR1 SEHNR, CDR2 FQNEAQ (reference sequence). Trimming cost V 5 bases and J 0 bases; bases outside gene matches: 8. The CDR3 DNA reads TGTGCCAGCAGCGATCGGGACAGGGCTTATAGCAATCAGCCCCAGCATTTT. Its translation is CASSDRDRAYSNQPQHF.